Each of the 21 T cell receptor beta chains below was sequenced from the same sample in a study of shared clonotypes between healthy human individuals. Using immunoSEQ multiplex PCR, the repertoire was profiled, and TCRdb retains in-frame clones only, with some absent. Here the sample spans about 1.1 million clones, 75% to 85% being singletons. What was sequenced was memory CD4+ T cells from PBMCs. Subset reported: CD45RA-negative fraction. Source of these receptors: a man aged 18 to 29 in good health. Some clones in this sample may be carry-over from other donors' samples.

V gene TRBV7-3 combines with J gene TRBJ2-2; possible D gene TRBD2, 5 bases. V lost 5 bases and J 6 bases, leaving 13 bases between the germline ends. The length of the CDR3 is 14 residues. Germline CDR1 and CDR2: SGHTA and FQGTGA. The CDR3 DNA sequence: TGTGCCAGCAGCCTATCCGGGGTCTCCGGGGAGCTGTTTTTT. It encodes CASSLSGVSGELFF.

The J gene is TRBJ2-3, the V gene TRBV4-2; weak D call: TRBD1 (6 bases). CDR1 and CDR2 from the germline V gene are LGHNA and YNFKEQ. This CDR3 comprises 16 residues. Trimming shortened V by 1 base and J by 1 base, and 12 bases separated the two germline ends. The chain's CDR3 is CASSQVGGGRTDTQYF. CDR3 nucleotide sequence: TGTGCCAGCAGCCAAGTTGGGGGCGGACGCACAGATACGCAGTATTTT.

V and J are TRBV5-1 and TRBJ1-2; 7 bases are shared with TRBD1. Germline V gene sequence: CDR1 SGHRS, CDR2 YFSETQ. V shed 4 bases, J shed 7 bases, and the junction held 16 bases outside the gene matches. The CDR3 has 16 amino acids. The CDR3 reads CASSPTDREPGGGYTF. The DNA for the CDR3 is TGCGCCAGCAGCCCGACTGACAGGGAACCAGGAGGTGGCTACACCTTC.

The genes are TRBV18 and TRBJ2-7; D may be TRBD2 (7 bases). Germline CDR1 KGHSH, CDR2 LQKENI. The CDR3 has 18 amino acids. V shed 0 bases and J shed 6 bases, with 24 bases lying between them. CDR3 amino acids: CASSPPGGLADPTREQYF. CDR3 bases: TGTGCCAGCTCACCACCGGGGGGGCTAGCGGATCCTACGCGCGAGCAGTACTTC.

The chain uses TRBV28 and TRBJ2-7, with D maybe TRBD1 (6 bases). With 5 bases removed from V and 2 bases from J, the gap between germline ends came to 10 bases. CDR3 length equals 13 residues. CDR1 and CDR2 (germline): MDHEN, SYDVKM. The CDR3 loop reads CASSRQVTYEQYF. The CDR3 DNA reads TGTGCCAGCAGTAGACAGGTAACCTACGAGCAGTACTTC.

V usage is TRBV30 and J usage is TRBJ1-5, with D possibly being TRBD1 (5 bases). This CDR3 spans 14 amino acids. V was pared by 2 bases and J by 6 bases, with 14 bases between. Per the germline V gene, CDR1 is GTSNPN and CDR2 is SVGIG (reference sequence). The CDR3 region is CAWSPNIGGQPQHF. CDR3 DNA: TGTGCCTGGAGTCCAAACATCGGGGGTCAGCCCCAGCATTTT.

This clone was seen a handful of times. The rearrangement uses TRBV18 and TRBJ2-2; TRBD1 agrees at 7 bases. After removal of 8 bases from V and 2 bases from J, the junction contained 5 bases not matched to a gene. This CDR3 has 14 amino acids. CDR1 is KGHSH, CDR2 LQKENI, per germline. CDR3 sequence (DNA): TGTGCCAGCAATGGACAGGCTAACACCGGGGAGCTGTTTTTT. It is translated as CASNGQANTGELFF.

This chain joins TRBV11-1 and TRBJ2-7; possibly TRBD1 for D (5 bases). Trimming removed 1 base from V and 6 bases from J, with 16 bases in between. CDR1 is SGHAT and CDR2 is FQDESV in the germline V gene (reference sequence). The CDR3 runs 15 residues. The DNA of the CDR3 is TGTGCCAGCAGCTTAGTTATTCAGGGTATCGGCGAGCAGTACTTC. Translation gives CASSLVIQGIGEQYF.

Only a few counts were recorded for this clone. This chain connects TRBV14 to TRBJ1-1; 7 positions agree with TRBD1. The ends lost 5 bases at V and 1 base at J; junction bases unmatched: 1. Germline lookup yields CDR1 SGHDN and CDR2 FVKESK. The CDR3 totals 13 residues. Here the CDR3 reads CASSRGRNTEAFF. CDR3 DNA: TGTGCCAGCAGCAGGGGGCGGAACACTGAAGCTTTCTTT.

The chain employs TRBV23-1 and TRBJ1-3, with TRBD1 matching 7 bases. TRBV23-1 is an ORF for which the function is uncertain. The CDR3 length is 15 residues. V dropped 4 bases and J dropped 3; count of bases not matched to a gene: 6. The chain's CDR3 is CASSLATGSGNTIYF. CDR3 in DNA: TGCGCCAGCAGTCTAGCGACAGGGAGTGGAAACACCATATATTTT.

The chain is built from TRBV7-3 and TRBJ2-5; 7 nucleotides agree with TRBD1. CDR3 size: 13 residues. J lost 1 base, V lost 9 bases, and 5 bases had no gene match. Germline loops: CDR1 SGHTA, CDR2 FQGTGA. This CDR3 reads CARKNRGQETQYF. CDR3 coding DNA: TGTGCCAGGAAGAACAGGGGCCAAGAGACCCAGTACTTC.

The V call is TRBV6-6, the J call TRBJ2-3; 12 nucleotides line up with TRBD2. After removal of 0 bases from V and 5 bases from J, the junction contained 3 bases not matched to a gene. The CDR3 sequence is 16 residues long. Per the germline V gene, CDR1 is MNHNY and CDR2 is SVGAGI (reference sequence). The CDR3 nucleotides read TGTGCCAGCAGTTACTCGACTAGCGGGAGTGGAGATACGCAGTATTTT. Encoded protein: CASSYSTSGSGDTQYF.

V is TRBV18 and J is TRBJ2-5, with D hard to call. CDR1 KGHSH and CDR2 LQKENI come from the germline V gene. This CDR3 spans 14 amino acids. V was shortened by 2 bases and J by 1 base, with 8 bases between the two germline ends. The CDR3 loop reads CASSPTEIQETQYF. CDR3 nucleotides: TGTGCCAGCTCACCAACGGAAATCCAAGAGACCCAGTACTTC.

This clone was found a few times. This specimen includes other DNA sequences encoding the same CDR3. The chain has TRBV28 and TRBJ2-7, with 9 bases matching TRBD1. The CDR3 extends over 15 amino acids. V shed 5 bases, J shed 2 bases, and the junction held 7 bases outside the gene matches. Germline lookup yields CDR1 MDHEN and CDR2 SYDVKM. The CDR3 protein is CASSVPGQGTYEQYF. The CDR3 nucleotides read TGTGCCAGCAGTGTACCGGGACAGGGTACCTACGAGCAGTACTTC.

V gene TRBV27 combines with J gene TRBJ2-3, with D maybe TRBD1 (7 bases). Per the germline V gene, CDR1 is MNHEY and CDR2 is SMNVEV (reference sequence). CDR3 length: 15 residues. With 5 bases removed from V and 4 bases from J, the gap between germline ends came to 16 bases. In DNA form, the CDR3 reads TGTGCCAGCAGTCCCTCAGGGGGGATCCCAGATACGCAGTATTTT. This encodes CASSPSGGIPDTQYF.

The V call is TRBV28, the J call TRBJ1-2, with D uncertain. CDR3 length equals 14 residues. Deletions cut 5 bases from V and 2 bases from J, with 12 bases between. CDR1 and CDR2 from the germline V gene are MDHEN and SYDVKM. The CDR3 DNA reads as TGTGCCAGCAGTGGATCACAGAAGAACTATGGCTACACCTTC. Protein sequence: CASSGSQKNYGYTF.

Comments on this clone: Within the sample, other DNA sequences also encode this same CDR3. The J gene is TRBJ2-1, the V gene TRBV9; D may be TRBD1 or TRBD2 (5 bases each). The CDR3 sequence is 15 residues long. Trimming took 0 bases from V and 1 from J, leaving 8 bases between them. Germline CDR1 SGDLS, CDR2 YYNGEE. The CDR3 loop reads CASSVAGRSYNEQFF. CDR3 nucleotides: TGTGCCAGCAGCGTAGCAGGGAGATCCTACAATGAGCAGTTCTTC.

The chain employs TRBV9 and TRBJ1-2; perhaps TRBD1 as D (5 bases). The length of the CDR3 is 13 residues. In germline, CDR1 is SGDLS, CDR2 YYNGEE. Trimming took 7 bases from V and 8 from J, leaving 18 bases between them. The CDR3 coding sequence is TGTGCCAGCGGGGACGGCCAAGGGGCGGGCTACACCTTC. It specifies CASGDGQGAGYTF. The full variable domain, its missing parts supplied by reference TRBV9 and TRBJ1-2, is DSGVTQTPKHLITATGQRVTLRCSPRSGDLSVYWYQQSLDQGLQFLIQYYNGEERAKGNILERFSAQQFPDLHSELNLSSLELGDSALYFCASGDGQGAGYTFGSGTRLTVV.

The chain joins TRBV15 to TRBJ1-2; D remains ambiguous. This CDR3 spans 15 amino acids. CDR1 and CDR2 (germline): LNHNV, YYDKDF (reference sequence). V lost 0 bases, J lost 2 bases, and 10 bases lay in between. The CDR3 region is CATSRDWLGNYGYTF. In DNA, the CDR3 is TGTGCCACCAGCAGAGATTGGCTCGGGAACTATGGCTACACCTTC.

The rearrangement joins TRBV20-1 to TRBJ2-1; the match to TRBD2 covers 7 bases. Germline-derived CDR1 and CDR2 are DFQATT and SNEGSKA (reference sequence). Trimming took 3 bases from V and 9 from J; bases not matched to a gene: 2. The CDR3 is made up of 11 amino acids. In DNA form, the CDR3 reads TGCAGTGCTAGGGGGGGGTTTGAGCAGTTCTTC. This encodes CSARGGFEQFF.

The V and J genes are TRBV6-1 and TRBJ2-7; 9 bases fit TRBD2. This CDR3 has 15 amino acids. CDR1 is MNHNS, CDR2 SASEGT, per germline. In DNA, the CDR3 is TGTGCTACAACCCAAATAGCGGGGGCCTCATACGAGCAGTACTTC. Amino acid sequence: CATTQIAGASYEQYF.